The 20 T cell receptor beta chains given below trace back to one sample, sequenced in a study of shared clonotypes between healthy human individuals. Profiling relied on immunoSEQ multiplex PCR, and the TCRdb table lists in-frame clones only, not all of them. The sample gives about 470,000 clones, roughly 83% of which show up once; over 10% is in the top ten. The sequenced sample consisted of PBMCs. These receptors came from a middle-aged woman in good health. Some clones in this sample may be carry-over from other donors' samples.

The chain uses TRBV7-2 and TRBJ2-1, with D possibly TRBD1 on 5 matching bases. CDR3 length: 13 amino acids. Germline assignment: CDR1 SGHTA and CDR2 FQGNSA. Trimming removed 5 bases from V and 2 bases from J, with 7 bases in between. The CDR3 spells CASSMDTYNEQFF. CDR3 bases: TGTGCCAGCAGCATGGACACCTACAATGAGCAGTTCTTC.

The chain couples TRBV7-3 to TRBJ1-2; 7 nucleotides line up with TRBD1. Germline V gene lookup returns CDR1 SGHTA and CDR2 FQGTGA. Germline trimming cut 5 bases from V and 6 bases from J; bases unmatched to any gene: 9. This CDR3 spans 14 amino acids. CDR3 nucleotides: TGTGCCAGCAGCAAACGACAGGGAAGGGATGGCTACACCTTC. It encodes CASSKRQGRDGYTF. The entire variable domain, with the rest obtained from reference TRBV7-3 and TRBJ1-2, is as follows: GAGVSQTPSNKVTEKGKYVELRCDPISGHTALYWYRQSLGQGPEFLIYFQGTGAADDSGLPNDRFFAVRPEGSVSTLKIQRTERGDSAVYLCASSKRQGRDGYTFGSGTRLTVV.

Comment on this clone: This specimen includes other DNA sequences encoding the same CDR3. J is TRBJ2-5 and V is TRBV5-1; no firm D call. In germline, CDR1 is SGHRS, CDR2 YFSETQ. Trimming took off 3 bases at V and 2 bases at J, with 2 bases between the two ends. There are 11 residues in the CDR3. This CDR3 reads CASSSQETQYF. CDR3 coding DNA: TGCGCCAGCAGCTCGCAAGAGACCCAGTACTTC.

The DNA for the CDR3 is TGTGCCAGCAGTGAAAGTTCGGACACCGATTACTATGGCTACACCTTC. Its translation is CASSESSDTDYYGYTF. The gene calls are TRBV25-1 and TRBJ1-2; TRBD1 might be the D (5 bases). This CDR3 region has 16 residues. Trimming stripped 2 bases from V and 3 bases from J, with 16 bases between. In germline, CDR1 is MGHDK, CDR2 SYGVNS.

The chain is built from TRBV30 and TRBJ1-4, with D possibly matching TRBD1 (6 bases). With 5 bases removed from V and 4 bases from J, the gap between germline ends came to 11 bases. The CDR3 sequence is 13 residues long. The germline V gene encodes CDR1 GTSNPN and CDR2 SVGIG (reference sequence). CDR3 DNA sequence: TGTGCCTGGGAAGGGGGATTTAATGAAAAACTGTTTTTT. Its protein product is CAWEGGFNEKLFF.

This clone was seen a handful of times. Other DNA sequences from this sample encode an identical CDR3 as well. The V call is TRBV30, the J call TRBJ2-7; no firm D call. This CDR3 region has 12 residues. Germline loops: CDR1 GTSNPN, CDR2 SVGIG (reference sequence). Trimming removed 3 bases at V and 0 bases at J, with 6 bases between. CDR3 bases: TGTGCCTGGAGCCCGAGCTCCTACGAGCAGTACTTC. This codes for CAWSPSSYEQYF.

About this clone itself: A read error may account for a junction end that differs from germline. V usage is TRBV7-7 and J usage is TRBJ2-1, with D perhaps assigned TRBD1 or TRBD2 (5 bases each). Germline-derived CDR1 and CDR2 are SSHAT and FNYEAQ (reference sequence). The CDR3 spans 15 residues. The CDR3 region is CASSLDRAGQGEQFF. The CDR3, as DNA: TGTGCTAGCAGCTTAGATCGGGCGGGTCAGGGTGAGCAGTTCTTC.

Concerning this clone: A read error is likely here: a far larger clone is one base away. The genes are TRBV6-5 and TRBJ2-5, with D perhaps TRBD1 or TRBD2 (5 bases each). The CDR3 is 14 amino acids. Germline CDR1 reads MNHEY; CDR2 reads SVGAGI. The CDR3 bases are TGTGCCAGCAGCCCAAGTGAGGGGAAAGAGGCCCAGTACTTC. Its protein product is CASSPSEGKEAQYF.

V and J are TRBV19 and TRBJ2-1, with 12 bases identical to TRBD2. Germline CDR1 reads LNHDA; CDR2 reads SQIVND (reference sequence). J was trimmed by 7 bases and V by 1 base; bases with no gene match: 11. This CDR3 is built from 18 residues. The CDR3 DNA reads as TGTGCCAGTAGTATAGCGGGGGCGGGACTAGCGGGTACAAATGAGCAGTTCTTC. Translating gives CASSIAGAGLAGTNEQFF.

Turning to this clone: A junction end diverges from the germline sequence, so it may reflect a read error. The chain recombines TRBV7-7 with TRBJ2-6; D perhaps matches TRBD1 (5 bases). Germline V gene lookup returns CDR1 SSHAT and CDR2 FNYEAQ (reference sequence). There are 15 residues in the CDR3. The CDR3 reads CASSRTNSGANVLTF. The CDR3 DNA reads TGTGCTAGCAGCCGGACAAACTCTGGGGCCAACGTCCTGACTTTC. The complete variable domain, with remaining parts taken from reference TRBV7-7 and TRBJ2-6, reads GAGVSQSPRYKVTKRGQDVTLRCDPISSHATLYWYQQALGQGPEFLTYFNYEAQPDKSGLPSDRFSAERPEGSISTLTIQRTEQRDSAMYRCASSRTNSGANVLTFGAGSRLTVL.

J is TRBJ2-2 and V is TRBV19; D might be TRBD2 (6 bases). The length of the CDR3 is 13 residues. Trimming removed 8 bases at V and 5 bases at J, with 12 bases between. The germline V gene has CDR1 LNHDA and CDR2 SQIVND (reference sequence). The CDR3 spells CASWDSLTGELFF. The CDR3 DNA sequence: TGTGCCAGTTGGGACTCCCTAACCGGGGAGCTGTTTTTT. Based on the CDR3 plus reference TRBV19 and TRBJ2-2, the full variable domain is DGGITQSPKYLFRKEGQNVTLSCEQNLNHDAMYWYRQDPGQGLRLIYYSQIVNDFQKGDIAEGYSVSREKKESFPLTVTSAQKNPTAFYLCASWDSLTGELFFGEGSRLTVL.

The CDR3 here is CASSATGGRQPQHF. In nucleotides, the CDR3 is TGTGCCAGCAGTGCAACAGGGGGCAGGCAGCCCCAGCATTTT. J is TRBJ1-5 and V is TRBV25-1; TRBD1 matches at 9 bases. Germline CDR1 reads MGHDK; CDR2 reads SYGVNS. This CDR3 has 14 residues. With V trimmed by 4 bases and J by 7 bases, 5 bases remained unmatched.

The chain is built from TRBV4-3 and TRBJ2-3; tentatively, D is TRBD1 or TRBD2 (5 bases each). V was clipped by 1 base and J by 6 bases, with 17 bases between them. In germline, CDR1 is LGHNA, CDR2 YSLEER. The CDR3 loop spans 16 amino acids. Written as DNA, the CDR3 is TGCGCCAGCAGCCAAGGGGACCGGAGGATGGCTGATACGCAGTATTTT. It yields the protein CASSQGDRRMADTQYF.

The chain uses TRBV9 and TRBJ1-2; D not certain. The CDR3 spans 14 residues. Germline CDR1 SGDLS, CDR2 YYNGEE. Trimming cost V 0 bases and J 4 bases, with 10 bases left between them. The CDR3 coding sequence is TGTGCCAGCAGCGTAGAGAGGGAGGGCTATGGCTACACCTTC. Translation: CASSVEREGYGYTF.

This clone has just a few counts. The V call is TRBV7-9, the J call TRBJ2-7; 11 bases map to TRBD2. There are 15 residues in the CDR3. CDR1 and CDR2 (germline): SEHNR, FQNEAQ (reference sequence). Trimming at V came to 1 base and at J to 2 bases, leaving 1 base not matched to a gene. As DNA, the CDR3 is TGTGCCAGCAGCTTAGGTAGCGGGAGGGCCTACGAGCAGTACTTC. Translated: CASSLGSGRAYEQYF.

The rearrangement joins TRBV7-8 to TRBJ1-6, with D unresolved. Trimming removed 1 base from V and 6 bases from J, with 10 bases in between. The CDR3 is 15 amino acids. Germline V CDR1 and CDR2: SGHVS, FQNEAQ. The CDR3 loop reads CASSLGPSPNSPLHF. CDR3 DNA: TGTGCCAGCAGCTTAGGGCCGAGTCCTAATTCACCCCTCCACTTT.

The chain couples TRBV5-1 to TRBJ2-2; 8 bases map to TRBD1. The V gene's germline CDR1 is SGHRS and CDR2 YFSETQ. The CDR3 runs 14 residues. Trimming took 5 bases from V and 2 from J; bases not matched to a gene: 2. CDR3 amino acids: CASRGTGNTGELFF. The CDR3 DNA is TGCGCCAGCAGAGGGACAGGCAACACCGGGGAGCTGTTTTTT.

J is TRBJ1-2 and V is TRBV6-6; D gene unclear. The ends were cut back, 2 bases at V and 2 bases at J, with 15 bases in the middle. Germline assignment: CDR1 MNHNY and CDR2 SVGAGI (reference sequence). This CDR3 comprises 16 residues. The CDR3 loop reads CASSYPKGRQNYGYTF. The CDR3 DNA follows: TGTGCCAGCAGTTACCCAAAAGGACGGCAGAACTATGGCTACACCTTC.

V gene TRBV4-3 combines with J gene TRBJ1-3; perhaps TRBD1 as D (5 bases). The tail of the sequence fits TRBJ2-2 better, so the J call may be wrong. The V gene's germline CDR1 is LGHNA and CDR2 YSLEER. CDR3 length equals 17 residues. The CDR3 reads CASSRRVAGTNTGELFF. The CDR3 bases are TGCGCCAGCAGCCGAAGGGTGGCAGGGACGAACACCGGGGAGCTGTTTTTT.

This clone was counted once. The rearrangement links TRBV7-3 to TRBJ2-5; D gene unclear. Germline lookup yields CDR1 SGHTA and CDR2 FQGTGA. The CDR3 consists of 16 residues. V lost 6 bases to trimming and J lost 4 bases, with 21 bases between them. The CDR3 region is CASSAGPGKGRETQYF. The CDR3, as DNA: TGTGCCAGCAGTGCCGGGCCGGGCAAGGGTAGAGAGACCCAGTACTTC.